These T cell receptor beta chains were read from a single sample in a study of T cell responses to AZD1222 COVID-19 vaccine. TCRdb's table, derived via immunoSEQ multiplex PCR, lists solely in-frame clones and lacks some. Found here are about 110,000 clones, over 85% of them singletons; the top ten hold more than 2%. Sample: peripheral blood, taken 28 days after the second AZD1222 dose. These receptors all come from an adult who received the AZD1222 COVID-19 vaccine. CDR3s include the opening cysteine and the closing phenylalanine or tryptophan. Each record gives: clone size, D gene, J gene, V gene, CDR3 DNA, CDR3 protein. D genes are given only for firm matches. Some rows mark clone size as missing; the rest say once, few, many or name a class of expanded clone.

>once|-|TRBJ1-5|TRBV6-2/TRBV6-3
TGTGCCAGCAGTTGGGGGGATAGCAATCAGCCCCAGCATTTT
CASSWGDSNQPQHF
>-|-|TRBJ1-1|TRBV4-1
TGCGCCAGCAGCCAAGTCGGGCTTATGGTTGAAGCTTTCTTT
CASSQVGLMVEAFF
>-|-|TRBJ1-5|TRBV10-3
TGTGCCATCAGCCTCAGTAGCAATCAGCCCCAGCATTTT
CAISLSSNQPQHF
>-|TRBD2|TRBJ2-5|TRBV4-1
TGCGCCAGCAGCCAAGGTGGGACTAGCGGGGGCGAAGAGACCCAGTACTTC
CASSQGGTSGGEETQYF
>-|TRBD1|TRBJ1-2|TRBV18
TGTGCCAGCTCACCACAGGAGGCAGGGGGCGCCGACTATGGCTACACCTTC
CASSPQEAGGADYGYTF
>-|-|TRBJ2-3|TRBV3-1/TRBV3-2
TGTGCCAGCAGCCAAGATCGGCGGGGCAGCACAGATACGCAGTATTTT
CASSQDRRGSTDTQYF
>few|-|TRBJ1-3|TRBV25-1
TGTGCCAGCAGTGATTTCGGGGGCAACTCTGGAAACACCATATATTTT
CASSDFGGNSGNTIYF
>-|TRBD1|TRBJ1-5|TRBV19
TGTGCCAGTAAGGTCACAGGGGGGCAGCCCCAGCATTTT
CASKVTGGQPQHF
>-|-|TRBJ1-5|TRBV20-1
TGCAGTGCTAGTTTCAGGGCTCGCAATCAGCCCCAGCATTTT
CSASFRARNQPQHF
>-|-|TRBJ1-4|TRBV28
TGTGCCAGCACCGGGTCTAATGAAAAACTGTTTTTT
CASTGSNEKLFF
>-|-|TRBJ1-3|TRBV15
TGTGCCACCAGCAGAGAGGGGGCTTCTGGAAACACCATATATTTT
CATSREGASGNTIYF
>-|-|TRBJ2-5|TRBV18
TGTGCCAGCTCACCTGGGCGGCAAGAGACCCAGTACTTC
CASSPGRQETQYF
>-|-|TRBJ1-2|TRBV30
TGTGCCTGGAGTGATGCCAGGGGTTACTATGGCTACACCTTC
CAWSDARGYYGYTF
>-|TRBD1|TRBJ1-1|TRBV5-1
TGCGCCAGCAGCTTACGGGACAGGGGTACTGAAGCTTTCTTT
CASSLRDRGTEAFF
>-|TRBD1|TRBJ1-1|TRBV19
TGTGCCAGTAGTATAGCCCAATCGACAGGGTGGGATGCTTTCTTT
CASSIAQSTGWDAFF
>once|-|TRBJ1-2|TRBV4-3
TGCGCCAGCAGCCAAGATAGAAGGCTGCATGGCTACACCTTC
CASSQDRRLHGYTF
>-|-|TRBJ1-2|TRBV4-3
TGCGCCAGCAGCCAGGACAGAGTCTATGGCTACACCTTC
CASSQDRVYGYTF
>few|-|TRBJ2-2|TRBV6-5
TGTGCCAGCAGTTACTTCAGGACGGGGAACACCGGGGAGCTGTTTTTT
CASSYFRTGNTGELFF
>-|-|TRBJ2-1|TRBV7-2
TGTGCCAGCAGCTTGTTGCCTCCCAGCTCCTACAATGAGCAGTTCTTC
CASSLLPPSSYNEQFF
>-|-|TRBJ1-1|TRBV28
TGTGCCAGCAGTCAGGAAGACGGAACTATTGAAGCTTTCTTT
CASSQEDGTIEAFF
>-|TRBD1|TRBJ2-7|TRBV7-6
TGTGCCAGCAGCAATCTCGGACAGGGGACCTACGAGCAGTACTTC
CASSNLGQGTYEQYF
>-|TRBD1|TRBJ2-3|TRBV9
TGTGCCAGCAGCGCTTCCGCAGGGGGTTGGAGCACAGATACGCAGTATTTT
CASSASAGGWSTDTQYF
>few|TRBD1|TRBJ2-3|TRBV4-1
TGCGCCAGCAGCCTTCGAGACAGGGCGGGCGCAGATACGCAGTATTTT
CASSLRDRAGADTQYF
>-|-|TRBJ2-3|TRBV11-2
TGTGCCAGCAGCTCGACAGCCAGCCAAATCACAGATACGCAGTATTTT
CASSSTASQITDTQYF
>-|-|TRBJ2-5|TRBV7-2
TGTGCCAGCAGCTCCTACTCGACCTGGGGGGAGACCCAGTACTTC
CASSSYSTWGETQYF
>once|-|TRBJ1-5|TRBV7-6
TGTGCCAGCACCGCCACCCGGGGCAATCAGCCCCAGCATTTT
CASTATRGNQPQHF